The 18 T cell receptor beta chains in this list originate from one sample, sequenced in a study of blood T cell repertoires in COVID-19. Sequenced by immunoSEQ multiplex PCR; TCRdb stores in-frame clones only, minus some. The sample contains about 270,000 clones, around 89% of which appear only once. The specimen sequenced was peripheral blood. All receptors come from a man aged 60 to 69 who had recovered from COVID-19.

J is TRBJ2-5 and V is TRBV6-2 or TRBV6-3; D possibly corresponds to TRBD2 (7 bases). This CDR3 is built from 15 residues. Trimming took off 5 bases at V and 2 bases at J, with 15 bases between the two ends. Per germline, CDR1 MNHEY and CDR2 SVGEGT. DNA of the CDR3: TGTGCCAGCAGTGTGGGGGGGCTGCGACAAGAGACCCAGTACTTC. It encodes CASSVGGLRQETQYF.

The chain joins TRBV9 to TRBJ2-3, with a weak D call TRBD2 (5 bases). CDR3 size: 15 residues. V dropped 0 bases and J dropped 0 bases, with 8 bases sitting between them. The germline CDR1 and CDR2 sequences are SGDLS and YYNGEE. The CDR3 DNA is TGTGCCAGCAGCGTAGCCGGGGAGAGCACAGATACGCAGTATTTT. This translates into CASSVAGESTDTQYF.

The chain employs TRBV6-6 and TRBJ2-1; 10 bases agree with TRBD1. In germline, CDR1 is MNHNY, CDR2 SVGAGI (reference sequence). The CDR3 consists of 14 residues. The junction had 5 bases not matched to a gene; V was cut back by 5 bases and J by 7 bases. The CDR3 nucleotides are TGTGCCAGCAGTCCGACAGGGGGCAAGAATGAGCAGTTCTTC. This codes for CASSPTGGKNEQFF.

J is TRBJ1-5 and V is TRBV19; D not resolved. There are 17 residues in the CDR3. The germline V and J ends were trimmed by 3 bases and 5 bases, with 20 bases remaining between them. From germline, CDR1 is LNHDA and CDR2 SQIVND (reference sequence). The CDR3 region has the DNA TGTGCCAGTAGTATTCCCGGGTCCCCGGCCGCGCATCAGCCCCAGCATTTT. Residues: CASSIPGSPAAHQPQHF.

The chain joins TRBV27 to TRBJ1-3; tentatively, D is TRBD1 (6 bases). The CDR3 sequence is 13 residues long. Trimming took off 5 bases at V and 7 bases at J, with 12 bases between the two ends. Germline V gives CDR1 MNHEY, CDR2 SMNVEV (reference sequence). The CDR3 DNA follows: TGTGCCAGCAGTCCGACAGGCTTCAACACCATATATTTT. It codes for CASSPTGFNTIYF.

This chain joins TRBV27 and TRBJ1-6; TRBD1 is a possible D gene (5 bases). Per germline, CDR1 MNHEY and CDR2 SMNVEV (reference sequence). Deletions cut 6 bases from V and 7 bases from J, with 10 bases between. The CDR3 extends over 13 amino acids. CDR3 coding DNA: TGTGCCAGCAGAAGGGAGGGGAATTCACCCCTCCACTTT. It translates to CASRREGNSPLHF.

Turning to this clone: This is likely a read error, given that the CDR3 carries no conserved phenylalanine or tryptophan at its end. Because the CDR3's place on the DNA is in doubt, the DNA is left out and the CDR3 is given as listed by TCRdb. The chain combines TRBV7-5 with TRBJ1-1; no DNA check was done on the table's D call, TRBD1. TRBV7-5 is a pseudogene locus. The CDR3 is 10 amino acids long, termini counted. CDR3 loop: CARSLPDRTI.

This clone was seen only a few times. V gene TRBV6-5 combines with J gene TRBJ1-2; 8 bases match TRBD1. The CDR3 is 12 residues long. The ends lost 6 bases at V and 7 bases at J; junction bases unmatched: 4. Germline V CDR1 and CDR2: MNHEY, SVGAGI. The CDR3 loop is CASSRGRGGYTF. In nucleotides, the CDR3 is TGTGCCAGCAGCAGGGGGCGCGGTGGCTACACCTTC.

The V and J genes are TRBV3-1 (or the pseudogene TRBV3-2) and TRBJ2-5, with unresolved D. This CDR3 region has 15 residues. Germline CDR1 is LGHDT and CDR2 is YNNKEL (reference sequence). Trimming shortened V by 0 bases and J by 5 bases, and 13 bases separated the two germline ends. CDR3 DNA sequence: TGTGCCAGCAGCCAAGATGGGTCGAGGAAGGAGACCCAGTACTTC. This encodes CASSQDGSRKETQYF.

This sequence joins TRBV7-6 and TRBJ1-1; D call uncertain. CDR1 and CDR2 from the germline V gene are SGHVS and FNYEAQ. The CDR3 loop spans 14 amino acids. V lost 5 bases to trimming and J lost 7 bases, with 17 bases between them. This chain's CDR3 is CASSTGGALLEAFF. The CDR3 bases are TGTGCCAGCAGCACGGGAGGCGCCCTCCTTGAAGCTTTCTTT.

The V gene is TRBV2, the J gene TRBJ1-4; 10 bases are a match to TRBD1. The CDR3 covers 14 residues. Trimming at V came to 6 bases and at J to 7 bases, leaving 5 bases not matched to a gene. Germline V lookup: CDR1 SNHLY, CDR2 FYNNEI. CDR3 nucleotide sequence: TGTGCCAGCAGGCTCGACAGGGGGCCTGAAAAACTGTTTTTT. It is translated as CASRLDRGPEKLFF.

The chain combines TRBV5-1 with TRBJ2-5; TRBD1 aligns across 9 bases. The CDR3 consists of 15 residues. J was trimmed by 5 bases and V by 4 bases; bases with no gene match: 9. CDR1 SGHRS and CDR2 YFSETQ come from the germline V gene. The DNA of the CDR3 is TGCGCCAGCAGCCTGAAACAGGGGGCCGGGGAGACCCAGTACTTC. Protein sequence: CASSLKQGAGETQYF.

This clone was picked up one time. CDR3 in amino acids: CASSAAVNTEAFF. The CDR3 nucleotides read TGTGCCAGCAGTGCAGCCGTGAACACTGAAGCTTTCTTT. This rearrangement joins TRBV2 to TRBJ1-1; D remains unclear. Trimming removed 4 bases at V and 0 bases at J, with 6 bases between. The CDR3 is 13 residues long. In germline, CDR1 is SNHLY, CDR2 FYNNEI. Together with reference TRBV2 and TRBJ1-1, the CDR3 gives the full variable domain: EPEVTQTPSHQVTQMGQEVILRCVPISNHLYFYWYRQILGQKVEFLVSFYNNEISEKSEIFDDQFSVERPDGSNFTLKIRSTKLEDSAMYFCASSAAVNTEAFFGQGTRLTVV.

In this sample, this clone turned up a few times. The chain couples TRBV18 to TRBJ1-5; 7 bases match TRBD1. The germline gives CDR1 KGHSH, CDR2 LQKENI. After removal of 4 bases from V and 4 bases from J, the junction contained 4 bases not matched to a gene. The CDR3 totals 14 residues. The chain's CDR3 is CASSQTGVNQPQHF. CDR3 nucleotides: TGTGCCAGCTCACAAACAGGGGTGAATCAGCCCCAGCATTTT.

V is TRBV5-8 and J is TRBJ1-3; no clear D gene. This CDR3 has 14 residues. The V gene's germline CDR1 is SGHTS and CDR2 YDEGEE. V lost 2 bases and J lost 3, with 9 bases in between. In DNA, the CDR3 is TGTGCCAGCAGCTTATCAGGTCGTGGAAACACCATATATTTT. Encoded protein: CASSLSGRGNTIYF.

CDR3 sequence (DNA): TGTGCCAGCAGTGAAACCCTATCACAGGGGGTATACGGCTACACCTTC. Amino acid sequence: CASSETLSQGVYGYTF. The chain joins TRBV6-4 to TRBJ1-2; TRBD1 matches 8 bases. After removal of 3 bases from V and 8 bases from J, the junction contained 14 bases not matched to a gene. CDR3 size: 16 residues. The germline CDR1 and CDR2 sequences are MRHNA and SNTAGT.

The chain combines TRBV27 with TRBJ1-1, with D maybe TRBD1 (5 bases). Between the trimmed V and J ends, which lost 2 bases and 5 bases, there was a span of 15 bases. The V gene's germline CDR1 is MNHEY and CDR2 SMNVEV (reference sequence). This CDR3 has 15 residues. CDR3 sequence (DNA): TGTGCCAGCAGTTTACGGGCAGGGCCCCCAACTGAAGCTTTCTTT. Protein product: CASSLRAGPPTEAFF.

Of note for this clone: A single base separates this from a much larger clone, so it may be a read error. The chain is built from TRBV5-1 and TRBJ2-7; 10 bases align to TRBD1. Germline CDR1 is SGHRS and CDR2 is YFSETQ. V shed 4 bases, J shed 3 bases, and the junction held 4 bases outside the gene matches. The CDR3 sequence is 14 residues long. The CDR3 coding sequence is TGCGCCAGCAGCCAAGGGACAGGGGTCTACGAGCAGTACTTC. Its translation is CASSQGTGVYEQYF.